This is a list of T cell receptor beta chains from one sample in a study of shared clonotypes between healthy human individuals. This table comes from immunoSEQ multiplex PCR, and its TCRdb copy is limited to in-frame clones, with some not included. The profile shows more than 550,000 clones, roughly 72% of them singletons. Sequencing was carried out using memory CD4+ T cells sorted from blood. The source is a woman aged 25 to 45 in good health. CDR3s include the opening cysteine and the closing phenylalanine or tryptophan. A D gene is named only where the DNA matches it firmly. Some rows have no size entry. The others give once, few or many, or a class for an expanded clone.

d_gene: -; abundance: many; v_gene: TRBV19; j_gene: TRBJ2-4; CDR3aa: CASSTRDLSAIQYF; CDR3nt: TGTGCCAGTAGTACCCGGGACTTGTCTGCCATTCAGTACTTC
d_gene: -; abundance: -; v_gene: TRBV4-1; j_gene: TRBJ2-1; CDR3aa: CASSRIGHEQFF; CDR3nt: TGCGCCAGCAGCCGGATCGGCCATGAGCAGTTCTTC
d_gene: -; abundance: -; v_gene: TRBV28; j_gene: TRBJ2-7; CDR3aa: CASSGGSPGEQYF; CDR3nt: TGTGCCAGCAGTGGAGGGTCCCCTGGCGAGCAGTACTTC
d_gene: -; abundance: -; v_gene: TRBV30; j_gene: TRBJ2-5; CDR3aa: CAWSVQETQYF; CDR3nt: TGTGCCTGGAGTGTACAAGAGACCCAGTACTTC
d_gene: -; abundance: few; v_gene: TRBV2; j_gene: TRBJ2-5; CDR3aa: CASSPGTKEYF; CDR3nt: TGTGCCAGCAGTCCCGGGACAAAAGAGTACTTC
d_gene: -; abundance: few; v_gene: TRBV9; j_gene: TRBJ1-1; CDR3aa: CASSADTEAFF; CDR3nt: TGTGCCAGCAGCGCGGACACTGAAGCTTTCTTT
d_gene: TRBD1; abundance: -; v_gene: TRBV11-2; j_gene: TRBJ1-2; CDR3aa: CASSRRDSIYGYTF; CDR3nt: TGTGCCAGCAGCAGAAGGGACAGCATCTATGGCTACACCTTC
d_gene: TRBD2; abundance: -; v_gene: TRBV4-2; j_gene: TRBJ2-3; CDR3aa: CASSQDREAGGADTQYF; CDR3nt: TGTGCCAGCAGCCAAGATCGAGAAGCGGGAGGTGCAGATACGCAGTATTTT
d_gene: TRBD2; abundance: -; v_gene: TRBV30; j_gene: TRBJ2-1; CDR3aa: CAWTAGVALNEQFF; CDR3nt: TGTGCCTGGACGGCGGGGGTAGCATTAAATGAGCAGTTCTTC
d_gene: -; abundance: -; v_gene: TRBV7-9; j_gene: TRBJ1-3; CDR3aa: CASSLVAGRMDSGNTIYF; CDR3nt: TGTGCCAGCAGCTTAGTGGCCGGACGGATGGACTCTGGAAACACCATATATTTT
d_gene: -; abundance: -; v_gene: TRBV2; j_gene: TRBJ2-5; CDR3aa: CASSPQDETQYF; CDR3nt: TGTGCCAGCAGTCCCCAGGATGAGACCCAGTACTTC
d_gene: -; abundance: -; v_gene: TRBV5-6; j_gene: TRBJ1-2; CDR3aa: CASSLQGNYGYTF; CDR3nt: TGTGCCAGCAGCTTACAAGGGAACTATGGCTACACCTTC
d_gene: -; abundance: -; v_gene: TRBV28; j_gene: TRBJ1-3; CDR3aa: CATIGHLSSGNTIYF; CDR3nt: TGTGCCACCATAGGACATCTGAGCTCTGGAAACACCATATATTTT
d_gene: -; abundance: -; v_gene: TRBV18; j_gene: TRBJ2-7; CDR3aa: CASSPASWTALIF; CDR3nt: TGTGCCAGCTCACCAGCGTCTTGGACAGCCCTCATCTTC
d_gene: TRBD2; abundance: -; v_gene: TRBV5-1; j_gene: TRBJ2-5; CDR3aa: CASSASGLARETQYF; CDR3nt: TGCGCCAGCAGCGCTTCGGGACTAGCTAGGGAGACCCAGTACTTC
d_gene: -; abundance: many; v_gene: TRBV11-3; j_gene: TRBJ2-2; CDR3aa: CASSLMVGANTGELFF; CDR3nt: TGTGCCAGCAGCTTAATGGTTGGCGCGAACACCGGGGAGCTGTTTTTT
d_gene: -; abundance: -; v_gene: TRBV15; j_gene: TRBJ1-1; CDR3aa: CATSRDSYSGTEAFF; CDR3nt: TGTGCCACCAGCAGAGATTCCTACTCGGGGACTGAAGCTTTCTTT
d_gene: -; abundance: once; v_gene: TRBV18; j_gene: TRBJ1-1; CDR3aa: CASSPGRGSTEAFF; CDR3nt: TGTGCCAGCTCACCAGGCCGGGGGAGCACTGAAGCTTTCTTT
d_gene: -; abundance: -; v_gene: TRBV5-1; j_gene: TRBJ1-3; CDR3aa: CASSFGHLSGNTIYF; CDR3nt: TGCGCCAGCAGCTTTGGGCACCTCTCTGGAAACACCATATATTTT
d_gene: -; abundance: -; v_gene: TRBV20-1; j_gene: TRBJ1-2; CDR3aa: CSARPDGYTF; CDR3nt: TGCAGTGCCCGGCCCGATGGCTACACCTTC
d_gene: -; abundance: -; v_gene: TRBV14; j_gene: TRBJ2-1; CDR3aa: CASSQDKGTTYNEQFF; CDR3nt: TGTGCCAGCAGCCAAGACAAGGGGACGACCTACAATGAGCAGTTCTTC
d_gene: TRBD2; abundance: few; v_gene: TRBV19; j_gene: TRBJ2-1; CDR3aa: CASSKGGSLYNEQFF; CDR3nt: TGTGCCAGTAGTAAGGGCGGGAGTCTCTACAATGAGCAGTTCTTC
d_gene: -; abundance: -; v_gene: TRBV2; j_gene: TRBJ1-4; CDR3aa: CASRLVERNNEKLFF; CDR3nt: TGTGCCAGCAGACTGGTAGAACGGAATAATGAAAAACTGTTTTTT
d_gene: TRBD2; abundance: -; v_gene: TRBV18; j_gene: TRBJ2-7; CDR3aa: CASSPPLLLAGGFYEQYF; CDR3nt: TGTGCCAGCTCACCACCCCTCTTACTAGCGGGAGGGTTTTACGAGCAGTACTTC
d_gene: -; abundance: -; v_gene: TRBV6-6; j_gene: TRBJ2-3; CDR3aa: CASSYFRTDTQYF; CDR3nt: TGTGCCAGCAGTTATTTCCGCACAGATACGCAGTATTTT
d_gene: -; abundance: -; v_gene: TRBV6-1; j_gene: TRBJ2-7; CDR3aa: CASSRAHEQYF; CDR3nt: TGTGCCAGCAGCAGGGCCCACGAGCAGTACTTC
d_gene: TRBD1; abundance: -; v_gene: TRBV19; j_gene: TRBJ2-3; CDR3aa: CASSIGQGTDTQYF; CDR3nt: TGTGCCAGTAGTATCGGACAGGGCACAGATACGCAGTATTTT
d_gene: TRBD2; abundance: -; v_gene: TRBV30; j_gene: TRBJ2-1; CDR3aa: CARGGSNINEQFF; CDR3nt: TGTGCCCGGGGCGGGAGTAATATCAATGAGCAGTTCTTC
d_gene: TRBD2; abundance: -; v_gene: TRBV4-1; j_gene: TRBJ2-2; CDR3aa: CASSQVPLRLAGGSNTGELFF; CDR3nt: TGCGCCAGCAGCCAGGTTCCTCTGCGGCTAGCGGGAGGGTCGAACACCGGGGAGCTGTTTTTT
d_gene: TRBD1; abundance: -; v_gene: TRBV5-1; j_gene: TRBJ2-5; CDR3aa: CASSLQGVQETQYF; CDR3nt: TGCGCCAGCAGCTTACAGGGGGTTCAAGAGACCCAGTACTTC
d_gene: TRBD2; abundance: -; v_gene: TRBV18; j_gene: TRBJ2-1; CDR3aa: CASSPPYVLAGVNEQFF; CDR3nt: TGTGCCAGCTCACCACCGTACGTCCTAGCGGGAGTCAATGAGCAGTTCTTC
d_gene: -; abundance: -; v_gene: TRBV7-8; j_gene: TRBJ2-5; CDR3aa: CASSYKTETQYF; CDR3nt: TGTGCCAGCAGCTATAAAACGGAGACCCAGTACTTC
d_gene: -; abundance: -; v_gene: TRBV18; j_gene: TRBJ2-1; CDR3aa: CASSPPPGDEQFF; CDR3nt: TGTGCCAGCTCACCACCCCCGGGGGATGAGCAGTTCTTC
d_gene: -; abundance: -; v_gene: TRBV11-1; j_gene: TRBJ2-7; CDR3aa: CASSLGRNGYEQYF; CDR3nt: TGTGCCAGCAGCTTAGGGCGAAACGGGTACGAGCAGTACTTC
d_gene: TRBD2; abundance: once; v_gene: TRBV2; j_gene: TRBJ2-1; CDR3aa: CASRERTSGSAEQFF; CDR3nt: TGTGCCAGCAGGGAAAGGACTAGCGGGAGCGCTGAGCAGTTCTTC
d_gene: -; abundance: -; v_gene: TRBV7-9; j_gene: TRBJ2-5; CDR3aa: CASSFFPQRAYETQYF; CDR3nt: TGTGCCAGCAGCTTTTTCCCCCAGCGGGCCTATGAGACCCAGTACTTC